Below, one TCR beta chain is given with its context. What it binds is unknown. The read finishes 3 residues shy of the CDR3 end, and the germline J gene is used to complete it. This sample is part of a study of T cells in women clearing cervical HPV infection. Study summary: Cases' blood sampling followed lesion detection by median around 150 days (90 to 200).

All participants had a single incident cervical HPV16 infection, and prevalent HPV16 infections were excluded. MY09/MY11 PCR detected cervical HPV DNA; dot-blot assigned genotypes. The study's findings and limits: Cases and controls were distinguished at AUC 0.83 by richness and V genes.

Germline V CDR1 and CDR2: MNHNS, SASEGT. V gave up 3 bases and J gave up 3 bases; unmatched junction bases: 6. This CDR3 comprises 15 residues. The protocol was immunoSEQ multiplex PCR, while the TCRdb copy is restricted to in-frame clones and leaves out a portion. This sample's table reports fewer than 30,000 clones. Material for sequencing was blood buffy coat. This receptor was taken from a woman between 18 and 69 years old with a cervical HPV16 infection that either progressed to CIN3+ or cleared (not recorded which). J is TRBJ2-7 and V is TRBV6-1; 9 bases map to TRBD1. The DNA read from the CDR3 is TGTGCCAGCAGTGACGGGACAGGGTTTTACTACGAG. Its translation: CASSDGTGFYYE. The entire CDR3 sequence reads CASSDGTGFYYEQYF.